The sequence of this T cell receptor (beta chain) was determined in a study of CD8 T cells in Susac syndrome. Across the whole study: Treatment at blood withdrawal was none, corticosteroids, or intravenous immunoglobulin alone in Susac syndrome patients.

TCR beta sequences were obtained from blood CD8+ and CD4+ T cells. TEMRA cells were FACS-enriched, unlike CD8+ and CD4+ T cells, which were negatively isolated. cDNA came from roughly 0.53 to 1 ug RNA primed by random hexamers. TCRdb re-analysed the immunoSEQ multiplex PCR reads in MiXCR, keeping a single row per CDR3 protein. This sample has 85,000 to 130,000 distinct CDR3 sequences, with 94% found just once. Germline CDR1 and CDR2: MNHNY and SVGAGI (reference sequence). V lost 5 bases, J lost 10 bases, and 20 bases lay in between. The CDR3 is 14 residues long. The J gene is TRBJ2-5, the V gene TRBV6-6; D unresolved. Specimen: CD8+ T cells from PBMCs. The TCR originated in a human donor with Susac syndrome. CDR3 loop: CASSLGPGLGDQYF. In DNA form, the CDR3 reads TGTGCCAGCAGTCTAGGACCGGGTCTTGGTGACCAGTACTTC.